The present T cell receptor beta chain was sequenced within a study of cytomegalovirus exposure and HLA in healthy donors (dated by TCRdb to 2017 to 2019). Describing the broader study: The 550 to 750 repertoires of the first cohort and the 120 validation repertoires were produced on the same platform, according to a later analysis. The study was designed to test whether signatures of past pathogen exposure could be identified by cataloging public T cell receptors. In addition to the first cohort of 650 to 800 subjects, a separate validation cohort of under 150 different subjects was used. To predict cytomegalovirus infection status, the study brought together high-throughput TCR immunosequencing, statistical association of individual TCRs with disease status, and machine learning. Broader findings and caveats from the paper: Across donors, most TCR sequences were observed very rarely, whereas some public TCRs were present in many individuals. A total of fewer than 200 TCR beta chains were listed by the study as associated with cytomegalovirus. Three of the identified cytomegalovirus-associated TCR beta chains were confirmed in vitro to be specific for cytomegalovirus antigens. A later analysis lacked HLA typing for the validation cohort, so it scored co-occurrence in that cohort across all 110 or so repertoires. Of the cluster scores, around 95% were above 0 in a later analysis, which found that TCRs clustered in the first cohort also tended to co-occur in the roughly 130 validation repertoires. In both the original and validation cohorts, the classifier was reported to diagnose cytomegalovirus status with high specificity and sensitivity. According to the authors, the approach could potentially be generalized to other disease states and immunological phenotypes.

Concerning this clone itself: There is no known antigen for this receptor. Per-nucleotide qualities are absent, and no much larger clonotype sits a single base away.

Donors formed part of the validation cohort, which comprised 120 subjects and was distinct from the first cohort of 666 subjects. The library was generated by the immunoSEQ multiplex PCR assay. On the study's bioinformatics: A statistical classification framework was built to diagnose cytomegalovirus status from the catalog of TCR beta chain sequences. Not all clones reach the TCRdb copy of this immuneACCESS table, which keeps in-frame sequences only. Checked studies attribute under half of the gap to unresolved V genes and leave the rest unexplained. V and J calls and clone size are those listed in that table; D and trimming were worked out from the DNA. This sample holds approximately 160,000 clones; roughly 90% were observed only once. 10% to 13% of the sample is taken by the ten largest. For this chain, trimming is 5 bases at the V end and 5 bases at the J end, and the number of junction bases without a gene match is 4. The CDR3 contains 14 residues, cysteine and phenylalanine counted. The DNA shown is the 42-base CDR3, in frame from base 1. CDR1 and CDR2, per the germline V gene, are SNHLY and FYNNEI.

The sequence was obtained from a woman under 30 in good health and CMV-seropositive. The chain couples TRBV2 to TRBJ1-5; 9 bases in between match TRBD1. Sequencing input: PBMCs. The bases read TGTGCCAGCAGTATCGGGACAGGGTATCAGCCCCAGCATTTT. It encodes CASSIGTGYQPQHF.